Below, one T cell receptor (beta chain) is given with its context. Its antigen is unidentified. The sample comes from a study of post-analysis software for immune sequencing data. Overall study: Disease courses included relapsing-remitting, secondary progressive and progressive-relapsing multiple sclerosis. General study points: Higher frequency in patients than in controls was seen for roughly five TRBV segments, with TRBV5-6, TRBV5-1 and TRBV20-1 among them. Normalized Chao1 diversity was significantly lower in multiple sclerosis patients than in controls.

The TCR beta cDNA libraries contained unique molecular identifiers. Input populations of 1 to 10 million T cells gave rise to approximately 500,000 cDNA molecules. TCRdb reprocessed the PCR reads via MiXCR and lists one record per CDR3 protein. The table includes more than 500,000 distinct CDR3 sequences, around a third detected once. The CDR3 covers 16 residues. V was shortened by 5 bases and J by 0 bases, with 15 bases between the two germline ends. The V gene is TRBV12-3 or TRBV12-4, the J gene TRBJ2-3; D possibly corresponds to TRBD1 (5 bases). The sequencing sample was made of blood. The clonotype comes from a girl under 18 with multiple sclerosis. The CDR3 sequence: CASSIDRGPSTDTQYF. The CDR3 nucleotides are TGTGCCAGCAGTATCGACAGAGGACCTAGCACAGATACGCAGTATTTT.